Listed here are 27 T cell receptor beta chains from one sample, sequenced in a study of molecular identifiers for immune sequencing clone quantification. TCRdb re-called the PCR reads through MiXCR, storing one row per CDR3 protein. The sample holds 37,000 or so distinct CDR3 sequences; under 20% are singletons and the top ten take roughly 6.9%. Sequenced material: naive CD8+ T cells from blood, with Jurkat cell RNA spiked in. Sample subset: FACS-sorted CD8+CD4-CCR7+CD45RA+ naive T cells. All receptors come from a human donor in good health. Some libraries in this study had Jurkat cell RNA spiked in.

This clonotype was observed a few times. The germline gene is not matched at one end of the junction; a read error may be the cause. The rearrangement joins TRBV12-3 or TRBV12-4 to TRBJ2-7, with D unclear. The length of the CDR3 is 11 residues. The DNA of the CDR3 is TGTGCCAGCAGCACTCCGTACGAGCGGTACTTC. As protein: CASSTPYERYF.

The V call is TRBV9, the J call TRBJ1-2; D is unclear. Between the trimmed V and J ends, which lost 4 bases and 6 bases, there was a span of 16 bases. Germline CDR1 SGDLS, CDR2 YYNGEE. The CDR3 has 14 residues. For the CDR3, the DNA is TGTGCCAGCAGCCTACGGGGTGCAGGTGATGGCTACACCTTC. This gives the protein CASSLRGAGDGYTF.

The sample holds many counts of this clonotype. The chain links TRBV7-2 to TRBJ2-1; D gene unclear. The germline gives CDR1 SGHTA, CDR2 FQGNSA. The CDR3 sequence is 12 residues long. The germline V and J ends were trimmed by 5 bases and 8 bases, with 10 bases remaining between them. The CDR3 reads CASSPPGYEQFF. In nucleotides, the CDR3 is TGTGCCAGCAGCCCCCCCGGCTATGAGCAGTTCTTC.

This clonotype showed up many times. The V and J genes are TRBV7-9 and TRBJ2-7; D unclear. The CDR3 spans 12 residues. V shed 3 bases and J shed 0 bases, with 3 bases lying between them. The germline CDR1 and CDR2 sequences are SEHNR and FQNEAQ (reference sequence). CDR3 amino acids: CASSLSSYEQYF. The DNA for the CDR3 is TGTGCCAGCAGCTTGTCCTCCTACGAGCAGTACTTC.

The CDR3 is CASSLRLNTGELFF. For the CDR3, the DNA is TGTGCCAGCAGCCTCCGGCTGAACACCGGGGAGCTGTTTTTT. This chain connects TRBV6-2 or TRBV6-3 to TRBJ2-2, with D unresolved. This CDR3 spans 14 amino acids. V was clipped by 6 bases and J by 1 base, with 9 bases between them. CDR1 MNHEY and CDR2 SVGEGT come from the germline V gene.

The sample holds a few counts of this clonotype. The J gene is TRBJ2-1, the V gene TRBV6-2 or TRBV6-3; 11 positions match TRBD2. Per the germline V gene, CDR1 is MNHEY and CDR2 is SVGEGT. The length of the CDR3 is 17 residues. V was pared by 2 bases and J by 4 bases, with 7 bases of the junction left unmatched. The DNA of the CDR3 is TGTGCCAGCAGTTACCCACTAGCGGGAGTGAGTTACAATGAGCAGTTCTTC. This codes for CASSYPLAGVSYNEQFF.

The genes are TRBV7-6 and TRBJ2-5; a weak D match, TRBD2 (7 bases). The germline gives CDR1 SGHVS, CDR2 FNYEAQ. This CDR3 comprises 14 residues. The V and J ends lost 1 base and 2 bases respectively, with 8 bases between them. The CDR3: CASSLEGGQETQYF. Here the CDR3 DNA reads TGTGCCAGCAGCTTAGAGGGGGGGCAAGAGACCCAGTACTTC.

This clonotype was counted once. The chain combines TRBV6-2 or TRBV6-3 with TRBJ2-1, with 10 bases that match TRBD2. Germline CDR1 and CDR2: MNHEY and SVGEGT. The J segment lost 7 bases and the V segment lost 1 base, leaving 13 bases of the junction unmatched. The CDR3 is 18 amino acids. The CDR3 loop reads CASSYWRTSGTSRNEQFF. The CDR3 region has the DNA TGTGCCAGCAGTTACTGGCGCACTAGCGGGACCAGCAGGAATGAGCAGTTCTTC.

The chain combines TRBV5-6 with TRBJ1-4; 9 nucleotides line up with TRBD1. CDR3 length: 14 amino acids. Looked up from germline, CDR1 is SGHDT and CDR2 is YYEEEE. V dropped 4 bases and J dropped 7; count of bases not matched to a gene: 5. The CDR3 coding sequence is TGTGCCAGCAGCCAGACAGGGGGGGTTGAAAAACTGTTTTTT. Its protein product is CASSQTGGVEKLFF.

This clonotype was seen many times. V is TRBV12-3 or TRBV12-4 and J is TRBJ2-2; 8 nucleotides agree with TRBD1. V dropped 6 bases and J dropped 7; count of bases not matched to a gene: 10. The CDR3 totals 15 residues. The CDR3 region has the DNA TGTGCCAGCAGACCACAGACAGGGGCGGGCGGGGAGCTGTTTTTT. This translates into CASRPQTGAGGELFF.

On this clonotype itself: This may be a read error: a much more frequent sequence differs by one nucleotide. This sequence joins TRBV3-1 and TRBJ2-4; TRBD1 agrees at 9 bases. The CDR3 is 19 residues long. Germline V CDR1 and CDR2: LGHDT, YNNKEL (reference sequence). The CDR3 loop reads CASSHPPSPGTGRENIQCF. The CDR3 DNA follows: TGTGCCAGCAGCCATCCCCCCTCACCGGGGACAGGGAGAGAAAACATTCAGTGCTTC.

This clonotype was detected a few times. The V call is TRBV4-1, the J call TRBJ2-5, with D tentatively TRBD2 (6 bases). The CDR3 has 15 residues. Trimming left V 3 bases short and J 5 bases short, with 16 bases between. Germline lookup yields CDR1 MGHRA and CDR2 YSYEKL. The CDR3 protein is CASSHPGDWRETQYF. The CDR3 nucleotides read TGCGCCAGCAGCCATCCGGGAGATTGGCGGGAGACCCAGTACTTC.

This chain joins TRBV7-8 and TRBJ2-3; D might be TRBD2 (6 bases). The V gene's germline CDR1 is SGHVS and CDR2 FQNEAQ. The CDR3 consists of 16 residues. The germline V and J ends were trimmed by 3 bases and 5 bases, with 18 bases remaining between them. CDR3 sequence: CASSFWAGSGEDTQYF. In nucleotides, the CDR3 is TGTGCCAGCAGCTTTTGGGCGGGATCCGGTGAAGATACGCAGTATTTT.

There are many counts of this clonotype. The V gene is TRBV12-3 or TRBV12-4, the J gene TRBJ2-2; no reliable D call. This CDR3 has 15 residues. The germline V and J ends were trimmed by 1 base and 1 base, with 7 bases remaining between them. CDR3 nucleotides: TGTGCCAGCAGTTTAGAAGACAAGAACACCGGGGAGCTGTTTTTT. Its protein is CASSLEDKNTGELFF.

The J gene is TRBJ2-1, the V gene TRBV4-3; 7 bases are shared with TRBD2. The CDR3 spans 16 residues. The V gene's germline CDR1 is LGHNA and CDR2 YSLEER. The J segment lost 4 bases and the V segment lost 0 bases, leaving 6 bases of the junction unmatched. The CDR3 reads CASSQDLLAYYNEQFF. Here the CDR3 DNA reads TGCGCCAGCAGCCAAGATCTACTAGCGTATTACAATGAGCAGTTCTTC.

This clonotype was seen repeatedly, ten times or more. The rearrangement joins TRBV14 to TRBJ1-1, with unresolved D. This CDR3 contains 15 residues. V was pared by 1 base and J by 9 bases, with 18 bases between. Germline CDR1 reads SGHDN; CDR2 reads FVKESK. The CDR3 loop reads CASSQVFWPPKKAFF. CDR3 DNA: TGTGCCAGCAGCCAAGTCTTCTGGCCCCCAAAAAAAGCTTTCTTT.

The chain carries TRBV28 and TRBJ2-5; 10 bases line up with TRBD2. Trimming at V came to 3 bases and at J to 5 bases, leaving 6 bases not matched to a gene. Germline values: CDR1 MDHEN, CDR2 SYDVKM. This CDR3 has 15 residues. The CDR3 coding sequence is TGTGCCAGCAGTTTTACTAGCGGGGCCTCGGAGACCCAGTACTTC. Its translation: CASSFTSGASETQYF. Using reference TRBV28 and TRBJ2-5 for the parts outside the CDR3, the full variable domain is DVKVTQSSRYLVKRTGEKVFLECVQDMDHENMFWYRQDPGLGLRLIYFSYDVKMKEKGDIPEGYSVSREKKERFSLILESASTNQTSMYLCASSFTSGASETQYFGPGTRLLVL.

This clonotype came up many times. CDR3 coding DNA: TGTGCCAGTAGTAAGTACTCCTACAATGAGCAGTTCTTC. Residues: CASSKYSYNEQFF. The chain couples TRBV19 to TRBJ2-1; D ambiguous. V dropped 4 bases and J dropped 0 bases, with 4 bases sitting between them. CDR3 length equals 13 residues. Germline V gene lookup returns CDR1 LNHDA and CDR2 SQIVND (reference sequence).

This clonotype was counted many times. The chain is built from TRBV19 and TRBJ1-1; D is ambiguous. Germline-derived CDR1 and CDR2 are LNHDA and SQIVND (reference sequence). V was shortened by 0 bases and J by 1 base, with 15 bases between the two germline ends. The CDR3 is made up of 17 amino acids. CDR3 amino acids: CASSIDDVRPRNTEAFF. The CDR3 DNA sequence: TGTGCCAGTAGTATAGACGACGTTAGGCCTCGGAACACTGAAGCTTTCTTT.

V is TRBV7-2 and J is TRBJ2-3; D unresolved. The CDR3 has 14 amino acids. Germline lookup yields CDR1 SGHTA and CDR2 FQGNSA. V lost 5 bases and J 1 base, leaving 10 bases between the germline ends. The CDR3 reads CASSSLWGTDTQYF. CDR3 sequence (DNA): TGTGCCAGCAGCAGCCTATGGGGCACAGATACGCAGTATTTT.

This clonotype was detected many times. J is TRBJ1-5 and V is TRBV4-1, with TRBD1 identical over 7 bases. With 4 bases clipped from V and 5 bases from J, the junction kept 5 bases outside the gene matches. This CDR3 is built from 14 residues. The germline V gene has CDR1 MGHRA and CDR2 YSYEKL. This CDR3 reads CASSPRQGYQPQHF. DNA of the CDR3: TGCGCCAGCAGCCCACGACAGGGCTATCAGCCCCAGCATTTT.

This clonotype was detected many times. DNA for the CDR3: TGTGCCAGCAGGTCCCGGGGGGGCACTGAAGCTTTCTTT. This translates into CASRSRGGTEAFF. This chain joins TRBV28 and TRBJ1-1; D is perhaps TRBD1 (5 bases). The CDR3 is made up of 13 amino acids. The V gene's germline CDR1 is MDHEN and CDR2 SYDVKM. Trimming pared 6 bases from V and 4 bases from J, leaving 12 bases between. The full variable domain, in which reference TRBV28 and TRBJ1-1 provide the parts outside the CDR3, is DVKVTQSSRYLVKRTGEKVFLECVQDMDHENMFWYRQDPGLGLRLIYFSYDVKMKEKGDIPEGYSVSREKKERFSLILESASTNQTSMYLCASRSRGGTEAFFGQGTRLTVV.

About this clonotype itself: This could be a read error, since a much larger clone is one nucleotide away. CDR3 amino acids: CAIRDAGAGNEQSF. CDR3 coding DNA: TGTGCCATCAGGGATGCGGGAGCAGGCAATGAGCAGTCCTTC. The chain joins TRBV10-3 to TRBJ2-1, with 7 bases lining up with TRBD2. Germline values: CDR1 ENHRY, CDR2 SYGVKD. The CDR3 covers 14 residues.

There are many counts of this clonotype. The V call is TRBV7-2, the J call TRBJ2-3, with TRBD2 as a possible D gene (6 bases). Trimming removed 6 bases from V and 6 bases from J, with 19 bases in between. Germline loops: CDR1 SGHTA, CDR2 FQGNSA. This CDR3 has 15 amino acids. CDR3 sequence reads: CASSQIAVKRDTQYF. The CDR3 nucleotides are TGTGCCAGCAGTCAGATAGCGGTAAAGAGGGATACGCAGTATTTT. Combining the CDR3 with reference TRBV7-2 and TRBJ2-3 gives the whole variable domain GAGVSQSPSNKVTEKGKDVELRCDPISGHTALYWYRQSLGQGLEFLIYFQGNSAPDKSGLPSDRFSAERTGGSVSTLTIQRTQQEDSAVYLCASSQIAVKRDTQYFGPGTRLTVL.

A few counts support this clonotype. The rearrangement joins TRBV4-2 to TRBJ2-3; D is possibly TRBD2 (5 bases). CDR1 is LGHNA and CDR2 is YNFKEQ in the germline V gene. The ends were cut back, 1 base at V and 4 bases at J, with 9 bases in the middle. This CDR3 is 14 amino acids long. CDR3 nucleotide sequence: TGTGCCAGCAGCCAAGGCTCTAGCCCAGATACGCAGTATTTT. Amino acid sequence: CASSQGSSPDTQYF.

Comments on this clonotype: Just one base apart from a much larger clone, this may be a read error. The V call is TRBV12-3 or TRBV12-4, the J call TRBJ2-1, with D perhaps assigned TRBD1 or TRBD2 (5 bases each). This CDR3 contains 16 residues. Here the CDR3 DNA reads TGTGCCAGCACCAAACGCAGGGAGTATCCCTACAATGTGCAGTTCTTC. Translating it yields CASTKRREYPYNVQFF.

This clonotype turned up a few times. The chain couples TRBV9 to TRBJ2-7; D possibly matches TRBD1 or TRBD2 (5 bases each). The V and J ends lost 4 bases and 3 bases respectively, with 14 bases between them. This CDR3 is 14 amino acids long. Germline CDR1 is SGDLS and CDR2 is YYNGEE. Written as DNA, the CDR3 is TGTGCCAGCAGCTTAGGGGTTGGAGGCTACGAGCAGTACTTC. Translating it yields CASSLGVGGYEQYF.